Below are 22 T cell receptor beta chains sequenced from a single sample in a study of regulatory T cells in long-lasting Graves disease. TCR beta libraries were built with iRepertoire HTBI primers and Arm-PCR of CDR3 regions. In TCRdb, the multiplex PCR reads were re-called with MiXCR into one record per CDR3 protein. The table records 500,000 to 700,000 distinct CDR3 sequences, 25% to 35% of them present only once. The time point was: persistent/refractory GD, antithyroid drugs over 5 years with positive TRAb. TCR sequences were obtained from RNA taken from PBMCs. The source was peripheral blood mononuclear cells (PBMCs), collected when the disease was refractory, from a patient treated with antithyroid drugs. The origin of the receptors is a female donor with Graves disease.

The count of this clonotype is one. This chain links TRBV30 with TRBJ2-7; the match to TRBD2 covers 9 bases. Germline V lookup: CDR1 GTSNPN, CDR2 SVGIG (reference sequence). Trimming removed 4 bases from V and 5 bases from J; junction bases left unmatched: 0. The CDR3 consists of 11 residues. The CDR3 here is CAWTSGNEQYF. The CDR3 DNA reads TGTGCCTGGACTAGCGGGAACGAGCAGTACTTC.

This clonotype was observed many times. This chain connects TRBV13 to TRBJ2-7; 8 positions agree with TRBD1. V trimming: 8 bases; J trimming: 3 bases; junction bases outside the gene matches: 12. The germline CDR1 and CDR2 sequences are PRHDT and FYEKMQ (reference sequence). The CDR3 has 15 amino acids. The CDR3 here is CASSLGGGQVYEQYF. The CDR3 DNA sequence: TGTGCCAGCTCTCTAGGAGGGGGACAGGTCTACGAGCAGTACTTC.

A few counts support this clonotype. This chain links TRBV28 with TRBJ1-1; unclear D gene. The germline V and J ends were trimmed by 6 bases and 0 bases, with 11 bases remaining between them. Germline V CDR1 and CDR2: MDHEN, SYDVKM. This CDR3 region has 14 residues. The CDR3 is CASSQVGLNTEAFF. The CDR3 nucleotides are TGTGCCAGCAGCCAGGTCGGGTTGAACACTGAAGCTTTCTTT.

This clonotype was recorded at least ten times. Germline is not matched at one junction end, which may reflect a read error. The CDR3 is CASSVGQGGEKLFF. CDR3 in DNA: TGTGCCAGCAGCGTAGGACAGGGGGGTGAAAAACTGTTTTTT. The gene calls are TRBV5-1 and TRBJ1-4; 10 positions match TRBD1. CDR3 length equals 14 residues. Germline values: CDR1 SGHRS, CDR2 YFSETQ.

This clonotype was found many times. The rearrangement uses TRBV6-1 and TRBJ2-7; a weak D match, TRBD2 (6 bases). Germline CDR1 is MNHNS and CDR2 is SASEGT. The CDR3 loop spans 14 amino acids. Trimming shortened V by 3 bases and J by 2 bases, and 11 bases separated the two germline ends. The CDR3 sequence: CASSDGLPTYEQYF. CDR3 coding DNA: TGTGCCAGCAGTGACGGACTACCTACCTACGAGCAGTACTTC.

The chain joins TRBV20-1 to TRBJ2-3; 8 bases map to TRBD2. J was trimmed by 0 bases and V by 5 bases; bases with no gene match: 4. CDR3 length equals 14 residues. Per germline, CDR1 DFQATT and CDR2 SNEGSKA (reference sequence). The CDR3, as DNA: TGCAGTGCTCGGGGGGGTTCTAGCACAGATACGCAGTATTTT. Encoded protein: CSARGGSSTDTQYF.

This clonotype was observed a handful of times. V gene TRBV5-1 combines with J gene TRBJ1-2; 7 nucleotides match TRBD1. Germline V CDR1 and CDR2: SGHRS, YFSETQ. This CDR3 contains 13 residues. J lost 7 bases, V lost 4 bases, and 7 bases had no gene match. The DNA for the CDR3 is TGCGCCAGCAGCCACGGGACAGCTAGTGGCTACACCTTC. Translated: CASSHGTASGYTF.

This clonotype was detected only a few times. Here the CDR3 DNA reads TGTGCCAGCAGTTCGGCGGGGGGAAACACCGGGGAGCTGTTTTTT. Translating it yields CASSSAGGNTGELFF. The V gene is TRBV12-3 or TRBV12-4, the J gene TRBJ2-2; 8 bases map to TRBD2. The ends lost 4 bases at V and 2 bases at J; junction bases unmatched: 3. The CDR3 consists of 15 residues.

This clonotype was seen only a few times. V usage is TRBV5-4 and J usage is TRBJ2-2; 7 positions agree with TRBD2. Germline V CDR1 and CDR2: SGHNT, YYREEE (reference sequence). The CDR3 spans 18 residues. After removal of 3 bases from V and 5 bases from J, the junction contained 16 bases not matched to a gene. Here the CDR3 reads CASSSIIGGRAATGELFF. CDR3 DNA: TGTGCCAGCAGCTCAATTATAGGTGGGAGGGCCGCAACCGGGGAGCTGTTTTTT.

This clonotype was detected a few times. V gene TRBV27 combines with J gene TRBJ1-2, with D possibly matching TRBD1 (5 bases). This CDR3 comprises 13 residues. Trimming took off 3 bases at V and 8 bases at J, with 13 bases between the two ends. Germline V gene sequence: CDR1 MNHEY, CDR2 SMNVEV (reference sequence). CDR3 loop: CASSFFGAQGYTF. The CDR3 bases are TGTGCCAGCAGTTTTTTCGGGGCGCAGGGCTACACCTTC.

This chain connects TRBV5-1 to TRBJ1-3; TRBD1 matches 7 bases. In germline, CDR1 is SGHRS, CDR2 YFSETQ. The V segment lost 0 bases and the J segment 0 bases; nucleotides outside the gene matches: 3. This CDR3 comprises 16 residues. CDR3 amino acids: CASSLGGQSSGNTIYF. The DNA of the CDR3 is TGCGCCAGCAGCTTGGGGGGACAGAGCTCTGGAAACACCATATATTTT.

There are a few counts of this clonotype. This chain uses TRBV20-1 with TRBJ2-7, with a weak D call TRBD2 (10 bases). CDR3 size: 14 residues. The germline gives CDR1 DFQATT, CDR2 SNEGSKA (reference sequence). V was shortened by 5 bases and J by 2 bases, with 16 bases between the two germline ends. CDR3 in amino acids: CSADRGTSAYEQYF. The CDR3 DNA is TGCAGTGCTGACAGGGGGACTAGCGCCTACGAGCAGTACTTC.

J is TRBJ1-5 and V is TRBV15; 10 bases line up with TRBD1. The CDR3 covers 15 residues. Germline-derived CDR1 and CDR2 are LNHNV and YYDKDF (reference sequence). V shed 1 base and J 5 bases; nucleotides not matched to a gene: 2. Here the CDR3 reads CATSRVGTGDQPQHF. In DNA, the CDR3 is TGTGCCACCAGCAGAGTGGGGACAGGGGATCAGCCCCAGCATTTT.

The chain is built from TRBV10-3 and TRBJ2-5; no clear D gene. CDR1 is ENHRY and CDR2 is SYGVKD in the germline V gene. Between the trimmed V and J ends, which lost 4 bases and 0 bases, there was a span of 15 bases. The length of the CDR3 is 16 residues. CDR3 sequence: CAISAVGGSYQETQYF. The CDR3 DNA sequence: TGTGCCATCAGTGCGGTAGGCGGTTCGTACCAAGAGACCCAGTACTTC.

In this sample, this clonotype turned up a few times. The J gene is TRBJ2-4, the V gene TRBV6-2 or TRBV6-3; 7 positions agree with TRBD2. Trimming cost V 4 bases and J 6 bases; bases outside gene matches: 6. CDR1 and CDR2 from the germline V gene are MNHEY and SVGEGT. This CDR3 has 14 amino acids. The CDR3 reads CASSSTAGRNIQYF. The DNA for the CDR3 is TGTGCCAGCAGTTCCACAGCGGGGAGAAACATTCAGTACTTC.

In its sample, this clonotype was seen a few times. The DNA of the CDR3 is TGTGCCAGCAGCCACAGAGGAAAAGACTCCGAGCAGTACTTC. Amino acid sequence: CASSHRGKDSEQYF. The V and J genes are TRBV3-1 and TRBJ2-7; no reliable D call. CDR1 and CDR2 (germline): LGHDT, YNNKEL (reference sequence). The CDR3 extends over 14 amino acids. Between the trimmed V and J ends, which lost 3 bases and 6 bases, there was a span of 15 bases.

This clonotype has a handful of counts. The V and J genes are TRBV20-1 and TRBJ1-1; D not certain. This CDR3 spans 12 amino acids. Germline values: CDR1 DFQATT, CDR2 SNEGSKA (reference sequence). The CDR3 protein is CRVGGAGTEAFF. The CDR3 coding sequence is TGCAGAGTGGGTGGAGCGGGCACTGAAGCTTTCTTT.

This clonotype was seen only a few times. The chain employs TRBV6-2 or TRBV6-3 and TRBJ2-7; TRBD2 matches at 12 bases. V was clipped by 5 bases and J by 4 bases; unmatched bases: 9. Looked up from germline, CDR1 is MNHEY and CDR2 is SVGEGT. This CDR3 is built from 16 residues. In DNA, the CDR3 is TGTGCCAGCAGTGACAGGACTAGCGGGACTCCTTACGAGCAGTACTTC. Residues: CASSDRTSGTPYEQYF.

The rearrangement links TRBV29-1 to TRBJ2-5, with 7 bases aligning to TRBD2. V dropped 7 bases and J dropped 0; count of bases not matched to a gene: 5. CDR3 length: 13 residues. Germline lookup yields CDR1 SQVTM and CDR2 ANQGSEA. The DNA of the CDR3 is TGCAGCGGACGACTAGCCCACCAAGAGACCCAGTACTTC. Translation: CSGRLAHQETQYF.

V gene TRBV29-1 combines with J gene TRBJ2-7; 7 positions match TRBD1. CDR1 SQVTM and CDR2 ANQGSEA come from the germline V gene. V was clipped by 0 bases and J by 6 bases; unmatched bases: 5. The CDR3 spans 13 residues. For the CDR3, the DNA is TGCAGCGTTGAAGATCAACCAGGGGGCGAGCAGTACTTC. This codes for CSVEDQPGGEQYF.

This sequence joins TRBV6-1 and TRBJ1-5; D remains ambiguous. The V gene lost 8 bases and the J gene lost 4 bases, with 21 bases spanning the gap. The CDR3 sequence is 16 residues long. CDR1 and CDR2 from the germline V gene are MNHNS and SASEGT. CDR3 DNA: TGTGCCAGCCGAAGTGCTCTAGCTTGGGCGAATCAGCCCCAGCATTTT. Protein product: CASRSALAWANQPQHF.

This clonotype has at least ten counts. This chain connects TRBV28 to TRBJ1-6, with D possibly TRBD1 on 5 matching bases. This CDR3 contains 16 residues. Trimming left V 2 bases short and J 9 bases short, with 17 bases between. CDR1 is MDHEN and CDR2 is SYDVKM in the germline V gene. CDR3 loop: CASSLGKGSGGSPLHF. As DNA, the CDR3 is TGTGCCAGCAGTTTAGGGAAGGGGTCCGGCGGTTCACCCCTCCACTTT.